This T cell receptor (beta chain) emerged from a study of cytomegalovirus exposure and HLA in healthy donors. Study-level points and caveats: For TCR beta chains, V- and J-gene trimming was later linked to a missense DCLRE1C variant. A further, later analysis showed that HLA-associated TCR beta chains (compared with equally common others) were more clonally expanded.

The V gene end was trimmed by 4 bases and the J gene end by 5 bases; junction bases not matched to a gene: 4. The germline CDR1 and CDR2 sequences are MDHEN and SYDVKM. The CDR3 runs 14 residues. Points on this clone: Antigen unknown.

PCR amplification relied on 60 Vbeta primers (plus 13 Jbeta primers). Only in-frame clones appear in the TCRdb table, and some are missing; sequencing was by immunoSEQ multiplex PCR. The top ten clones hold 5.7% of a sample with around 81,000 clones, 63% of them seen once. The chain has TRBV28 and TRBJ1-5, with 8 nucleotides matching TRBD1. The clonotype comes from a man younger than 45 in good health and CMV-seropositive. The specimen sequenced was PBMCs. The CDR3 loop reads CASSSTGGDQPQHF. As DNA, the CDR3 is TGTGCCAGCAGTTCTACAGGGGGAGATCAGCCCCAGCATTTT.